The 4 T cell receptor beta chains in this list originate from one sample, sequenced in a study of regulatory T cells in long-lasting Graves disease. Building of the TCR beta libraries involved iRepertoire HTBI primers and Arm-PCR of CDR3 regions. TCRdb processed the multiplex PCR reads anew with MiXCR; each CDR3 protein has one entry. The sample yields approximately 540,000 distinct CDR3 sequences, around 12% seen once. The time point here: newly diagnosed GD, antithyroid drugs for less than 3 months. From RNA extracted from PBMCs, the TCR library was made. These data were also reused for a study on T cells in Graves' hyperthyroidism and ophthalmopathy.

The sample was peripheral blood mononuclear cells (PBMCs), taken at new diagnosis, from a patient treated with antithyroid drugs. These receptors originate from a woman in her thirties with Graves disease.

This chain links TRBV5-1 with TRBJ2-5, with 8 bases fitting TRBD2. Germline CDR1 and CDR2: SGHRS and YFSETQ. V gave up 0 bases and J gave up 5 bases; unmatched junction bases: 9. This CDR3 is 16 amino acids long. The CDR3 reads CASSLVFGRASETQYF. CDR3 nucleotide sequence: TGCGCCAGCAGCTTGGTCTTCGGGAGGGCCTCCGAGACCCAGTACTTC.

This clonotype was detected many times. The J gene is TRBJ1-1, the V gene TRBV7-9; D unclear. Per the germline V gene, CDR1 is SEHNR and CDR2 is FQNEAQ (reference sequence). The CDR3 has 13 amino acids. Trimming stripped 2 bases from V and 5 bases from J, with 9 bases between. This CDR3 is CASSLTVSTEAFF. DNA of the CDR3: TGTGCCAGCAGCTTAACAGTTTCGACTGAAGCTTTCTTT.

This clonotype was recorded many times. The chain carries TRBV20-1 and TRBJ2-1, with TRBD2 matching 12 bases. Per the germline V gene, CDR1 is DFQATT and CDR2 is SNEGSKA (reference sequence). J lost 5 bases, V lost 6 bases, and 8 bases had no gene match. The CDR3 length is 15 residues. DNA for the CDR3: TGCAGTGCCTCGACCTGGACTAGCGGGAACAATGAGCAGTTCTTC. Translated: CSASTWTSGNNEQFF.

This clonotype appeared many times. CDR3 residues: CASSSTTGGTDTQYF. The CDR3 nucleotides are TGTGCCAGCAGCTCGACTACAGGGGGCACAGATACGCAGTATTTT. The rearrangement uses TRBV11-2 and TRBJ2-3, with 7 bases identical to TRBD1. Trimming at V came to 4 bases and at J to 1 base, leaving 5 bases not matched to a gene. The CDR3 has 15 amino acids. The germline V gene has CDR1 SGHAT and CDR2 FQNNGV.